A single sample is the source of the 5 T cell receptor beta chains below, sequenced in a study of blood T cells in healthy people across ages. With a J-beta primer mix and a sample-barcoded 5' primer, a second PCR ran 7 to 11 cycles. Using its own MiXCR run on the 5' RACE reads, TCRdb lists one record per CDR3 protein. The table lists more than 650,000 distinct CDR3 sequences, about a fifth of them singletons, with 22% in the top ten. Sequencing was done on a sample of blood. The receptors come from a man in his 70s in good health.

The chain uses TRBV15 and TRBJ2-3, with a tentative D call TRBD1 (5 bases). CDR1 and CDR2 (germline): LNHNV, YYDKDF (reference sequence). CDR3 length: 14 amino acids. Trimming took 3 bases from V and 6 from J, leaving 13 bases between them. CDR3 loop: CATSSATAFDTQYF. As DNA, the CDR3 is TGTGCCACCAGCAGCGCGACAGCGTTCGATACGCAGTATTTT.

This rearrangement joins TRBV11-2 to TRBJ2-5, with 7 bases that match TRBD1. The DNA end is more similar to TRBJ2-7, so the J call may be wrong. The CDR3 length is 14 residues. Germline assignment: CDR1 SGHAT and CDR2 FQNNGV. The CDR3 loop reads CASSPGQVSYEQYF. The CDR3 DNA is TGTGCCAGCAGCCCCGGACAGGTTTCCTACGAGCAGTACTTC.

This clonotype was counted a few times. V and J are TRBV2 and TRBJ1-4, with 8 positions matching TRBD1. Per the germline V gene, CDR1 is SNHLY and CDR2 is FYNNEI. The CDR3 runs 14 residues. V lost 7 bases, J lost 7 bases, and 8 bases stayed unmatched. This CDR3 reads CASTEDRVGEKLFF. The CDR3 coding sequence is TGTGCCAGCACCGAGGACAGGGTGGGTGAAAAACTGTTTTTT. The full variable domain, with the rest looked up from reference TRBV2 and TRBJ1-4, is EPEVTQTPSHQVTQMGQEVILRCVPISNHLYFYWYRQILGQKVEFLVSFYNNEISEKSEIFDDQFSVERPDGSNFTLKIRSTKLEDSAMYFCASTEDRVGEKLFFGSGTQLSVL.

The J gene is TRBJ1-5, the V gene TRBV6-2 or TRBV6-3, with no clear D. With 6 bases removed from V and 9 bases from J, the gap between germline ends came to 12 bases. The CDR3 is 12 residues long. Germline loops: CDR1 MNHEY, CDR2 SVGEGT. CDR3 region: CASSLAVGPQHF. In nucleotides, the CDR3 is TGTGCCAGCAGCCTCGCGGTGGGGCCCCAGCATTTT.

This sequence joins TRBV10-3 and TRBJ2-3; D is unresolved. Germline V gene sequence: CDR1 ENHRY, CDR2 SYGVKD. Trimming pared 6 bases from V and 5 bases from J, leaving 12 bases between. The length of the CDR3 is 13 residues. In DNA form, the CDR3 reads TGTGCCATCAGCTCACGGAAGGTAGATACGCAGTATTTT. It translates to CAISSRKVDTQYF.